This T cell receptor beta chain appears in the sequencing data of a study of response to subunit inactivated influenza vaccine. Only a few counts were recorded for this clonotype. Its antigen is undetermined. General study results and limits: Every seasonal influenza vaccination brings in few new T cells, the authors suggested.

Each CDR3 protein is one row after TCRdb ran MiXCR on the RT-PCR reads. The sample includes roughly 290,000 distinct CDR3 sequences, 21% seen only once; the top ten take roughly a tenth. V shed 3 bases and J shed 0 bases, with 8 bases lying between them. This CDR3 has 14 amino acids. This clonotype was sampled from a man between 50 and 69 years old who received an inactivated influenza vaccine. The input for sequencing was PBMCs from blood, taken 21 months after vaccination. This rearrangement joins TRBV12-3 or TRBV12-4 to TRBJ1-1; D uncertain. CDR3 DNA sequence: TGTGCCAGCAGTTTTGGCAGCATGAACACTGAAGCTTTCTTT. This sequence encodes CASSFGSMNTEAFF.